This TCR beta chain emerged from a study of graft-versus-host responses after intestinal transplantation. Study summary: Anti-thymocyte globulin induction, then tacrolimus and steroids for about 3 years, went to all recipients. Study results and caveats: Marrow from the recipient contained GvH clones, some of which had appeared first in ileum or blood. Some patients had graft-donor T cell macrochimerism. In their allografts, the ratios of graft-versus-host to host-versus-graft T cell clones were high. Early HvG declines after transplant were associated with peak circulating GvH clone levels.

As regards this clone: Its specificity is unknown.

TCRdb keeps only in-frame clones here, not all; method: immunoSEQ multiplex PCR. This table has about 97,000 clones, about nine tenths appearing once. The V gene's germline CDR1 is SGDLS and CDR2 YYNGEE. J lost 5 bases, V lost 4 bases, and 11 bases had no gene match. The CDR3 runs to 15 residues. The source is a human donor who was the organ donor for an intestinal transplant. The rearrangement links TRBV9 to TRBJ2-7; 8 bases agree with TRBD1. The sequencing here drew on unstimulated CD4+ T cells sorted from spleen or lymph node cells, taken before transplant. The CDR3 DNA reads TGTGCCAGCAGCTTATTCTCCAGGGGGCAGAACGAGCAGTACTTC. As protein: CASSLFSRGQNEQYF.